This TCR beta chain comes out of a study of post-analysis software for immune sequencing data. Study outcomes and limitations: Five or six TRBV segments, including TRBV5-6, TRBV5-1 and TRBV20-1, were more frequent in patients than controls. Controls' normalized Chao1 diversity significantly exceeded that of multiple sclerosis patients. F measure showed strong co-clustering of same-batch samples.

As for this clonotype: Its antigen is as yet unknown.

The V gene's germline CDR1 is SEHNR and CDR2 FQNEAQ (reference sequence). CDR3 length equals 20 residues. Trimming at V came to 3 bases and at J to 4 bases, leaving 20 bases not matched to a gene. Prepared libraries of TCR beta cDNA carried unique molecular identifiers. A population of 1 to 10 million T cells gave rise to roughly 0.5 million cDNA molecules. TCRdb fed the PCR reads into MiXCR, producing one record per CDR3 protein. The sample lists almost 700,000 distinct CDR3 sequences, approximately 59% occurring once. V usage is TRBV7-9 and J usage is TRBJ2-1; 8 nucleotides line up with TRBD1. The sequence was collected from a girl aged 2-10 years with multiple sclerosis. The sample taken for sequencing was blood. The CDR3 DNA follows: TGTGCCAGCAGCTTCGGTGGCTCATTTAACCGACAGGGGTGGTACAATGAGCAGTTCTTC. Its protein product is CASSFGGSFNRQGWYNEQFF.